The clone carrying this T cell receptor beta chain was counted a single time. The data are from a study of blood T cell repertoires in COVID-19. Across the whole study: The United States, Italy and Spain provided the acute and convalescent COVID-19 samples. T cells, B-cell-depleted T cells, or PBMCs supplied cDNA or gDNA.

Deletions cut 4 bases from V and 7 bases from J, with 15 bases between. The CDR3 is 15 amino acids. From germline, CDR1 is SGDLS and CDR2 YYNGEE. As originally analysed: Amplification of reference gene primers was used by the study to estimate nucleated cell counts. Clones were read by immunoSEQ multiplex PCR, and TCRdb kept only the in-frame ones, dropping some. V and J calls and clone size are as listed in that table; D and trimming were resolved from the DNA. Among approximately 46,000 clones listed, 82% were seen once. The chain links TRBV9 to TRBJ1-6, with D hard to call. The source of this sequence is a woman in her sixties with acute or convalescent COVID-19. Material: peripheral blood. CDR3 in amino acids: CASSLDGIANSPLHF. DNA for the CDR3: TGTGCCAGCAGCTTGGACGGGATTGCGAATTCACCCCTCCACTTT.